These 30 T cell receptor beta chains were all obtained from the same sample, sequenced in a study of blood T cell repertoires in COVID-19. Libraries were prepared by immunoSEQ multiplex PCR; TCRdb keeps only in-frame clonotypes and omits some of them. The profile shows hundreds of thousands of clones, around nine tenths of them singletons. The sequencing input was peripheral blood. The receptors stem from a woman under 40 with COVID-19, enrolled during active disease.

J is TRBJ1-2 and V is TRBV21-1. TRBV21-1 is a listed pseudogene. CDR3 size: 16 residues. The CDR3 DNA follows: TGTGCCAGCAGCAAGCTGTCCCCCCGGACGACTATGGCTAACACCTTC. Its translation: CASSKLSPRTTMANTF.

The chain combines TRBV28 with TRBJ2-1; 7 bases agree with TRBD2. V lost 8 bases and J lost 2; bases outside the gene matches: 6. The CDR3 has 14 residues. The germline V gene encodes CDR1 MDHEN and CDR2 SYDVKM. CDR3 DNA: TGTGCCAGCCAAGGGGCGGGGGCCTACAATGAGCAGTTCTTC. Protein product: CASQGAGAYNEQFF. Together with reference TRBV28 and TRBJ2-1, the CDR3 gives the full variable domain: DVKVTQSSRYLVKRTGEKVFLECVQDMDHENMFWYRQDPGLGLRLIYFSYDVKMKEKGDIPEGYSVSREKKERFSLILESASTNQTSMYLCASQGAGAYNEQFFGPGTRLTVL.

V gene TRBV5-1 combines with J gene TRBJ2-7; 7 nucleotides agree with TRBD1. V lost 4 bases and J lost 3; bases outside the gene matches: 7. CDR1 is SGHRS and CDR2 is YFSETQ in the germline V gene. CDR3 length: 14 amino acids. In DNA, the CDR3 is TGCGCCAGCAGCCAATACAGGGGAAACTACGAGCAGTACTTC. It encodes CASSQYRGNYEQYF.

The genes are TRBV27 and TRBJ2-1; 9 nucleotides match TRBD2. CDR1 is MNHEY and CDR2 is SMNVEV in the germline V gene (reference sequence). Trimming removed 10 bases from V and 5 bases from J; junction bases left unmatched: 12. The CDR3 is 15 residues long. The CDR3 sequence is CATEIGAGGHNEQFF. The CDR3 DNA follows: TGTGCCACGGAAATCGGGGCGGGGGGGCACAATGAGCAGTTCTTC.

V is TRBV7-8 and J is TRBJ2-1; 9 bases are a match to TRBD2. Unmatched junction bases numbered 5, after V lost 5 bases and J lost 0 bases. The germline CDR1 and CDR2 sequences are SGHVS and FQNEAQ. CDR3 size: 16 residues. Written as DNA, the CDR3 is TGTGCCAGCAGCACTTTAGCGGGGGCCTCCTACAATGAGCAGTTCTTC. Translation: CASSTLAGASYNEQFF.

The V gene is TRBV5-1, the J gene TRBJ2-3; the D gene is possibly TRBD1 (6 bases). Trimming removed 0 bases from V and 6 bases from J, with 11 bases in between. Germline CDR1 reads SGHRS; CDR2 reads YFSETQ. The CDR3 has 14 amino acids. CDR3 in amino acids: CASSLAGQGDTQYF. CDR3 nucleotides: TGCGCCAGCAGCTTGGCCGGGCAGGGGGATACGCAGTATTTT.

This chain uses TRBV30 with TRBJ1-3; D ambiguous. Trimming removed 4 bases at V and 3 bases at J, with 10 bases between. The length of the CDR3 is 13 residues. CDR1 GTSNPN and CDR2 SVGIG come from the germline V gene (reference sequence). CDR3 protein: CAWTPGGGNTIYF. CDR3 sequence (DNA): TGTGCCTGGACCCCAGGAGGTGGAAACACCATATATTTT.

The chain has TRBV5-5 and TRBJ1-4; TRBD1 might be the D (5 bases). The CDR3 consists of 14 residues. The V and J ends lost 0 bases and 5 bases respectively, with 8 bases between them. Per germline, CDR1 SGHKS and CDR2 YYEKEE (reference sequence). The CDR3 protein is CASSLGQLNEKLFF. CDR3 DNA sequence: TGTGCCAGCAGCTTGGGACAGCTAAATGAAAAACTGTTTTTT.

The rearrangement joins TRBV10-1 to TRBJ2-1, with 11 bases lining up with TRBD2. This CDR3 region has 14 residues. The ends lost 3 bases at V and 9 bases at J; junction bases unmatched: 4. CDR1 is WNHNN, CDR2 SYGVQD, per germline (reference sequence). The CDR3 protein is CASSDSGGAGEQFF. In DNA form, the CDR3 reads TGCGCCAGCAGTGATAGCGGGGGGGCCGGTGAGCAGTTCTTC.

The chain employs TRBV27 and TRBJ1-2; the D is unclear. The CDR3 runs to 15 residues. Trimming removed 5 bases at V and 6 bases at J, with 19 bases between. From germline, CDR1 is MNHEY and CDR2 SMNVEV (reference sequence). CDR3 in amino acids: CASSPSSRGGHGYTF. The CDR3 bases are TGTGCCAGCAGTCCCTCGTCCCGGGGAGGGCATGGCTACACCTTC.

The count of this clone is one. V usage is TRBV6-5 and J usage is TRBJ1-6, with a possible D match to TRBD1 (6 bases). Germline V gene data show CDR1 as MNHEY and CDR2 as SVGAGI. The V gene lost 5 bases and the J gene lost 1 base, with 9 bases spanning the gap. The CDR3 spans 15 residues. The CDR3 region is CASSNGQSYNSPLHF. DNA of the CDR3: TGTGCCAGCAGTAACGGACAGTCCTATAATTCACCCCTCCACTTT.

The chain joins TRBV27 to TRBJ2-2, with D tentatively TRBD1 (5 bases). The CDR3 covers 15 residues. Germline values: CDR1 MNHEY, CDR2 SMNVEV (reference sequence). Trimming pared 1 base from V and 7 bases from J, leaving 13 bases between. CDR3 in amino acids: CASSLWAGFVGELFF. CDR3 sequence (DNA): TGTGCCAGCAGTTTATGGGCAGGGTTTGTCGGGGAGCTGTTTTTT.

The CDR3 nucleotides are TGTGCCAGCCGAAACTTGCCTTACGAGCAGTACTTC. Translation: CASRNLPYEQYF. J is TRBJ2-7 and V is TRBV28; no reliable D call. Trimming took off 8 bases at V and 4 bases at J, with 12 bases between the two ends. The CDR3 extends over 12 amino acids. The germline CDR1 and CDR2 sequences are MDHEN and SYDVKM. Complete variable domain (other parts from reference TRBV28 and TRBJ2-7): DVKVTQSSRYLVKRTGEKVFLECVQDMDHENMFWYRQDPGLGLRLIYFSYDVKMKEKGDIPEGYSVSREKKERFSLILESASTNQTSMYLCASRNLPYEQYFGPGTRLTVT.

The chain is built from TRBV6-5 and TRBJ1-6; 8 positions match TRBD1. From germline, CDR1 is MNHEY and CDR2 SVGAGI. The V segment lost 5 bases and the J segment 4 bases; nucleotides outside the gene matches: 4. This CDR3 is built from 15 residues. The CDR3 region has the DNA TGTGCCAGCAGTATCCAGGGGGCTTATAATTCACCCCTCCACTTT. This encodes CASSIQGAYNSPLHF.

The rearrangement joins TRBV19 to TRBJ1-2; D is perhaps TRBD1 (5 bases). CDR1 and CDR2 from the germline V gene are LNHDA and SQIVND (reference sequence). Trimming cost V 5 bases and J 4 bases, with 14 bases left between them. The CDR3 covers 14 residues. Here the CDR3 reads CASSPGHRIYGYTF. CDR3 DNA: TGTGCCAGTAGTCCCGGACACCGAATCTATGGCTACACCTTC.

This clone was detected many times. The chain links TRBV2 to TRBJ1-6, with a tentative D call TRBD1 (5 bases). Germline CDR1 SNHLY, CDR2 FYNNEI. The CDR3 length is 14 residues. V lost 11 bases, J lost 8 bases, and 19 bases lay in between. This CDR3 is CASRGTVAYSPLHF. DNA of the CDR3: TGTGCCTCACGGGGGACCGTTGCCTATTCACCCCTCCACTTT. Full variable domain (rest looked up from reference TRBV2 and TRBJ1-6): EPEVTQTPSHQVTQMGQEVILRCVPISNHLYFYWYRQILGQKVEFLVSFYNNEISEKSEIFDDQFSVERPDGSNFTLKIRSTKLEDSAMYFCASRGTVAYSPLHFGNGTRLTVT.

The sample holds one count of this clone. V usage is TRBV21-1 and J usage is TRBJ2-7; TRBD2 reflects the table's D call only, with no check against the DNA. TRBV21-1 is reported as a pseudogene. The CDR3 sequence is 15 residues long. As DNA, the CDR3 is TGTGCCAGCAGCCCGCCTACTAGCGGGGCCTACGAGCAGTACTTC. As protein: CASSPPTSGAYEQYF.

V gene TRBV11-2 combines with J gene TRBJ2-7; 7 bases are a match to TRBD2. Germline trimming cut 5 bases from V and 5 bases from J; bases unmatched to any gene: 9. The CDR3 runs to 14 residues. Looked up from germline, CDR1 is SGHAT and CDR2 is FQNNGV. The CDR3 DNA sequence: TGTGCCAGCAGCCAGGTGGGACTAATACACGAGCAGTACTTC. It translates to CASSQVGLIHEQYF.

The chain couples TRBV4-2 to TRBJ1-6; D is ambiguous. The V end was cut by 1 base, the J end by 0 bases, with 7 bases between. Germline CDR1 is LGHNA and CDR2 is YNFKEQ. The length of the CDR3 is 16 residues. CDR3 bases: TGTGCCAGCAGCCAAGTTGGGAGCTCCTATAATTCACCCCTCCACTTT. Residues: CASSQVGSSYNSPLHF.

The count of this clone is one. The J gene is TRBJ2-7, the V gene TRBV5-1; maybe TRBD1 (6 bases). Looked up from germline, CDR1 is SGHRS and CDR2 is YFSETQ. Trimming took off 4 bases at V and 6 bases at J, with 11 bases between the two ends. This CDR3 spans 12 amino acids. The CDR3 bases are TGCGCCAGCAGCCATGACAGGTTCGAGCAGTACTTC. Protein sequence: CASSHDRFEQYF.

The chain combines TRBV6-6 with TRBJ2-7, with a weak D call TRBD1 (5 bases). This CDR3 region has 14 residues. The V and J ends lost 2 bases and 0 bases respectively, with 8 bases between them. Germline-derived CDR1 and CDR2 are MNHNY and SVGAGI (reference sequence). In nucleotides, the CDR3 is TGTGCCAGCAGTTACAGGGGAAGCTCCTACGAGCAGTACTTC. Encoded protein: CASSYRGSSYEQYF.

The chain couples TRBV28 to TRBJ2-2; D gene uncertain. This CDR3 contains 18 residues. Trimming took 5 bases from V and 0 from J, leaving 19 bases between them. The germline CDR1 and CDR2 sequences are MDHEN and SYDVKM. CDR3 in amino acids: CASSLTLGRPTNTGELFF. The CDR3 nucleotides are TGTGCCAGCAGTCTAACCCTCGGTCGTCCTACGAACACCGGGGAGCTGTTTTTT.

The CDR3 coding sequence is TGTGCCAGCAGCTTAATCAGGGTAGTAGCAGATACGCAGTATTTT. Translation gives CASSLIRVVADTQYF. The rearrangement uses TRBV11-2 and TRBJ2-3, with D possibly TRBD1 on 5 matching bases. The CDR3 sequence is 15 residues long. The V end lost 2 bases, the J end lost 4 bases, and 13 bases lay between the germline ends. CDR1 is SGHAT and CDR2 is FQNNGV in the germline V gene. The full variable domain, its missing parts supplied by reference TRBV11-2 and TRBJ2-3, is EAGVAQSPRYKIIEKRQSVAFWCNPISGHATLYWYQQILGQGPKLLIQFQNNGVVDDSQLPKDRFSAERLKGVDSTLKIQPAKLEDSAVYLCASSLIRVVADTQYFGPGTRLTVL.

This chain links TRBV11-2 with TRBJ1-3; weak D call: TRBD1 (5 bases). This CDR3 spans 14 amino acids. Looked up from germline, CDR1 is SGHAT and CDR2 is FQNNGV. The germline V and J ends were trimmed by 5 bases and 8 bases, with 16 bases remaining between them. CDR3 protein: CASSPGGSRDTIYF. CDR3 DNA: TGTGCCAGCAGCCCCGGGGGGTCCCGGGACACCATATATTTT.

The chain employs TRBV5-6 and TRBJ1-2; D is uncertain. This CDR3 region has 14 residues. Germline V gene sequence: CDR1 SGHDT, CDR2 YYEEEE. Trimming took 1 base from V and 0 from J, leaving 7 bases between them. CDR3 sequence: CASSLSTANYGYTF. The DNA of the CDR3 is TGTGCCAGCAGCTTGAGTACAGCTAACTATGGCTACACCTTC.

This clone was seen just once. The chain carries TRBV10-3 and TRBJ1-4; 12 bases agree with TRBD1. The CDR3 loop spans 17 amino acids. Germline lookup yields CDR1 ENHRY and CDR2 SYGVKD. V trimming: 2 bases; J trimming: 7 bases; junction bases outside the gene matches: 8. CDR3 nucleotides: TGTGCCATCAGTGAGCTGGGACAGGGGGCAGGAGGTGAAAAACTGTTTTTT. Translating gives CAISELGQGAGGEKLFF.

This clone showed up just once. This chain connects TRBV4-1 to TRBJ2-7, with TRBD2 identical over 8 bases. Germline CDR1 and CDR2: MGHRA and YSYEKL. The CDR3 is 15 residues long. With 1 base clipped from V and 7 bases from J, the junction kept 9 bases outside the gene matches. As DNA, the CDR3 is TGCGCCAGCAGCCAAGGCCCGGGGGGGCACTTAGAGCAGTACTTC. The encoded protein is CASSQGPGGHLEQYF.

The rearrangement links TRBV27 to TRBJ2-2; D is perhaps TRBD1 (6 bases). The CDR3 is made up of 15 amino acids. Between the trimmed V and J ends, which lost 6 bases and 1 base, there was a span of 12 bases. The germline CDR1 and CDR2 sequences are MNHEY and SMNVEV (reference sequence). CDR3 sequence: CASRAPGQNTGELFF. DNA of the CDR3: TGTGCCAGCAGAGCCCCGGGACAGAACACCGGGGAGCTGTTTTTT.

The chain is built from TRBV2 and TRBJ1-6; a weak D match, TRBD1 (5 bases). CDR3 length: 14 amino acids. CDR1 and CDR2 (germline): SNHLY, FYNNEI. The germline V and J ends were trimmed by 4 bases and 7 bases, with 11 bases remaining between them. CDR3 nucleotide sequence: TGTGCCAGCAGTGCTCAGGGTGGCAATTCACCCCTCCACTTT. Translated: CASSAQGGNSPLHF. The full variable domain, rest sourced from reference TRBV2 and TRBJ1-6, is EPEVTQTPSHQVTQMGQEVILRCVPISNHLYFYWYRQILGQKVEFLVSFYNNEISEKSEIFDDQFSVERPDGSNFTLKIRSTKLEDSAMYFCASSAQGGNSPLHFGNGTRLTVT.

The chain has TRBV4-2 and TRBJ1-5, with D possibly TRBD1 on 5 matching bases. The CDR3 runs to 16 residues. Germline CDR1 reads LGHNA; CDR2 reads YNFKEQ. V lost 4 bases and J 0 bases, leaving 13 bases between the germline ends. CDR3: CASSRMRQGSNQPQHF. CDR3 bases: TGTGCCAGCAGCCGGATGCGTCAGGGTAGCAATCAGCCCCAGCATTTT.